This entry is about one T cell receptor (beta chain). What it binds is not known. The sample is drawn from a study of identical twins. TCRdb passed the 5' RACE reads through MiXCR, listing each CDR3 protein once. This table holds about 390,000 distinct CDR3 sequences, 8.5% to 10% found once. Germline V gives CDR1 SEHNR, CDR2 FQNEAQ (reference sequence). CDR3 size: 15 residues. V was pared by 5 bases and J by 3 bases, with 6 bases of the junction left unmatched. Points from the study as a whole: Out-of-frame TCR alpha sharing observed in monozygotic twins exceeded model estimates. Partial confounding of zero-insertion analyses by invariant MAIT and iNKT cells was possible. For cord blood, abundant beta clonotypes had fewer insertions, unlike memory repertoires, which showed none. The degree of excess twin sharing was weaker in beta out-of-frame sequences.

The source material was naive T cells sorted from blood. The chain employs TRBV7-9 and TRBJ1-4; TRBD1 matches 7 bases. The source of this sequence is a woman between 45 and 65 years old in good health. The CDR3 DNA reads TGTGCCAGCAGCGGCACAGGGGCGGCTAATGAAAAACTGTTTTTT. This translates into CASSGTGAANEKLFF. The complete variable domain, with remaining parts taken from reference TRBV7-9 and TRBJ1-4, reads DTGVSQNPRHKITKRGQNVTFRCDPISEHNRLYWYRQTLGQGPEFLTYFQNEAQLEKSRLLSDRFSAERPKGSFSTLEIQRTEQGDSAMYLCASSGTGAANEKLFFGSGTQLSVL.